Following are 19 T cell receptor beta chains from one sample sequenced in a study of CD8+CD57+ T cells in acquired aplastic anemia (dated by TCRdb to 2016 to 2019). Data came from an Illumina HiSeq 2000. Profiling of TCR beta VDJ combinations and CDR3 sequences used genomic DNA as the template. Using fastp trimming at Q25 and MiXCR clonotype assembly, TCRdb reanalyzed the public sequencing data and kept in-frame beta chains. Each CDR3 protein appears once, grouped with its most common genes and DNA. Across this sample there are hundreds of thousands of distinct CDR3 sequences, with roughly 64% seen only once. More than 3.5% of the sample lies in the top ten. The sample taken for sequencing was sorted CD4+, CD8+, or CD8+CD57+ T cells (not recorded which) from PBMCs. Every receptor here comes from a human donor in good health, serving as a control.

This clonotype was detected once. The chain joins TRBV5-1 to TRBJ1-6; a weak D match, TRBD1 (5 bases). The CDR3 runs to 14 residues. Trimming cost V 3 bases and J 11 bases, with 15 bases left between them. Germline values: CDR1 SGHRS, CDR2 YFSETQ. CDR3 loop: CASSWDGHQAPLHF. CDR3 DNA: TGCGCCAGCAGCTGGGACGGGCACCAGGCACCCCTCCACTTT. The full variable domain, completed using reference TRBV5-1 and TRBJ1-6, is KAGVTQTPRYLIKTRGQQVTLSCSPISGHRSVSWYQQTPGQGLQFLFEYFSETQRNKGNFPGRFSGRQFSNSRSEMNVSTLELGDSALYLCASSWDGHQAPLHFGNGTRLTVT.

The V gene is TRBV19, the J gene TRBJ2-7; 8 positions agree with TRBD2. Trimming took 5 bases from V and 0 from J; bases not matched to a gene: 6. The CDR3 extends over 15 amino acids. The germline V gene encodes CDR1 LNHDA and CDR2 SQIVND (reference sequence). CDR3: CASSPSGGGSYEQYF. Here the CDR3 DNA reads TGTGCCAGTAGTCCCTCGGGGGGGGGCTCCTACGAGCAGTACTTC.

A note on this clonotype: Because it lacks the conserved phenylalanine or tryptophan at the end, this CDR3 is likely a read error. Because the CDR3's place on the DNA is in doubt, the DNA is left out and the CDR3 is given as listed by TCRdb. This chain connects TRBV7-2 to TRBJ2-5; TRBD1, as called in the table, went unchecked against the DNA. Germline lookup yields CDR1 SGHTA and CDR2 FQGNSA. The CDR3 sequence runs 13 residues, both termini included. The CDR3 protein is CASSLGSGQYDYI.

This rearrangement joins TRBV7-8 to TRBJ2-7; a weak D match, TRBD1 (5 bases). This CDR3 has 17 residues. V lost 5 bases, J lost 1 base, and 21 bases lay in between. Germline V gene data show CDR1 as SGHVS and CDR2 as FQNEAQ. CDR3 residues: CASSGALENLGSYEQYF. Here the CDR3 DNA reads TGTGCCAGCAGCGGGGCACTCGAAAACCTAGGGTCCTACGAGCAGTACTTC.

The V gene is TRBV19, the J gene TRBJ1-2; 8 nucleotides line up with TRBD1. The V segment lost 9 bases and the J segment 5 bases; nucleotides outside the gene matches: 26. CDR3 length: 19 amino acids. CDR1 and CDR2 from the germline V gene are LNHDA and SQIVND (reference sequence). CDR3 sequence reads: CASSPLSRTGSSVGYGYTF. The CDR3 nucleotides read TGTGCCAGCAGCCCTCTGTCCCGGACAGGGAGTTCCGTGGGGTATGGCTACACCTTC.

With respect to this clonotype: A junction boundary mismatches the germline segment, possibly from a read error. This chain uses TRBV7-3 with TRBJ2-3; 7 bases are a match to TRBD2. Germline V gene lookup returns CDR1 SGHTA and CDR2 FQGTGA. This CDR3 region has 19 residues. The CDR3 loop reads CASSLTPMPGGGETDTQYF. As DNA, the CDR3 is TGTGCCAGCAGCTTAACACCGATGCCGGGCGGGGGTGAGACAGATACACAGTATTTT.

This chain connects TRBV5-6 to TRBJ1-5, with 7 bases fitting TRBD1. The CDR3 runs to 16 residues. V trimming: 4 bases; J trimming: 7 bases; junction bases outside the gene matches: 14. Germline CDR1 reads SGHDT; CDR2 reads YYEEEE. The DNA for the CDR3 is TGTGCCAGCAGCCCCGGGACAGTTCGAGGGGGCCAGCCCCAGCATTTT. It yields the protein CASSPGTVRGGQPQHF.

The chain uses TRBV9 and TRBJ2-3; D is possibly TRBD1 or TRBD2 (5 bases each). Trimming took off 4 bases at V and 10 bases at J, with 22 bases between the two ends. CDR1 and CDR2 from the germline V gene are SGDLS and YYNGEE. The CDR3 covers 15 residues. This CDR3 reads CASSLARSGTNAQYF. The CDR3, as DNA: TGTGCCAGCAGCTTAGCGAGGTCAGGGACCAATGCGCAGTATTTT. The entire variable domain, with the rest obtained from reference TRBV9 and TRBJ2-3, is as follows: DSGVTQTPKHLITATGQRVTLRCSPRSGDLSVYWYQQSLDQGLQFLIQYYNGEERAKGNILERFSAQQFPDLHSELNLSSLELGDSALYFCASSLARSGTNAQYFGPGTRLTVL.

The chain joins TRBV2 to TRBJ1-1; 7 bases fit TRBD1. Trimming cost V 6 bases and J 0 bases; bases outside gene matches: 1. The CDR3 totals 13 residues. Germline CDR1 SNHLY, CDR2 FYNNEI. CDR3: CASRGQVNTEAFF. The CDR3, as DNA: TGTGCCAGCAGAGGACAGGTGAACACTGAAGCTTTCTTT.

The rearrangement uses TRBV5-6 and TRBJ1-5; possible D gene TRBD1, 5 bases. CDR3 length: 17 amino acids. Germline V lookup: CDR1 SGHDT, CDR2 YYEEEE. Trimming cost V 0 bases and J 2 bases, with 15 bases left between them. The CDR3 reads CASSLAFGGGGNQPQHF. The CDR3 DNA reads TGTGCCAGCAGCTTGGCGTTCGGGGGGGGAGGCAATCAGCCCCAGCATTTT.

This clonotype was recorded many times. The J gene is TRBJ1-2, the V gene TRBV25-1; D perhaps matches TRBD1 (5 bases). The CDR3 length is 14 residues. Germline CDR1 is MGHDK and CDR2 is SYGVNS. The V and J ends lost 1 base and 2 bases respectively, with 8 bases between them. The CDR3 DNA reads TGTGCCAGCAGTGAATTATCAGGGAACTATGGCTACACCTTC. This gives the protein CASSELSGNYGYTF.

On this clonotype itself: The junction differs from germline at one of its ends, possibly a read error. The chain carries TRBV7-7 and TRBJ2-5; weak D call: TRBD2 (7 bases). Germline V gene lookup returns CDR1 SSHAT and CDR2 FNYEAQ (reference sequence). This CDR3 contains 16 residues. The CDR3 loop reads CASSAHPSAGADEQYF. In DNA, the CDR3 is TGTGCTAGCAGCGCCCATCCCTCGGCGGGGGCGGATGAGCAGTACTTC.

This clonotype appeared a few times. The chain combines TRBV5-8 with TRBJ2-5, with TRBD1 as a possible D gene (6 bases). The V gene lost 1 base and the J gene lost 1 base, with 14 bases spanning the gap. Germline assignment: CDR1 SGHTS and CDR2 YDEGEE. The CDR3 has 16 amino acids. The CDR3 protein is CASSLRLGGSQETQYF. In nucleotides, the CDR3 is TGTGCCAGCAGCTTGCGTTTAGGGGGAAGCCAAGAGACCCAGTACTTC. Variable domain in full (rest from reference TRBV5-8 and TRBJ2-5): EAGVTQSPTHLIKTRGQQATLRCSPISGHTSVYWYQQALGLGLQFLLWYDEGEERNRGNFPPRFSGRQFPNYSSELNVNALELEDSALYLCASSLRLGGSQETQYFGPGTRLLVL.

Points on this clonotype: A much larger clonotype is one base distant, so this may be a read error. The CDR3, as DNA: TGTGCCAACGAGGTAGCGGCGTACCAAGAGACCCAGTACTTC. Amino acids: CANEVAAYQETQYF. The chain couples TRBV15 to TRBJ2-5; maybe TRBD2 (6 bases). In germline, CDR1 is LNHNV, CDR2 YYDKDF (reference sequence). This CDR3 contains 14 residues. With 10 bases removed from V and 0 bases from J, the gap between germline ends came to 15 bases.

Notes on this clonotype: A junction end diverges from the germline sequence, so it may reflect a read error. The chain is built from TRBV7-7 and TRBJ2-5; no clear D. The CDR3 totals 14 residues. The germline V gene encodes CDR1 SSHAT and CDR2 FNYEAQ (reference sequence). CDR3 nucleotide sequence: TGTGCTAGCAGCTATTCGGCCCTCCAAGAGACCCAGTACTTC. This gives the protein CASSYSALQETQYF.

This sequence joins TRBV20-1 and TRBJ2-6; no definite D call. Germline values: CDR1 DFQATT, CDR2 SNEGSKA (reference sequence). There are 16 residues in the CDR3. Trimming pared 7 bases from V and 0 bases from J, leaving 16 bases between. The CDR3 DNA reads TGCAGTGTGCCTAGACTGGCGAGCTCTGGGGCCAACGTCCTGACTTTC. Protein: CSVPRLASSGANVLTF.

Remarks on this clonotype: The limits of the CDR3 on the DNA are not certain, so only TCRdb's listed CDR3 is given. The chain has TRBV9 and TRBJ1-4. The CDR3 comprises 14 residues, both ends counted. Germline CDR1 is SGDLS and CDR2 is YYNGEE. CDR3 region: CARSPVWLHLRLFF.

On this clonotype itself: One end of the junction does not line up with germline, which may come from a read error. The V and J genes are TRBV7-9 and TRBJ2-2; TRBD2 aligns across 13 bases. Germline V lookup: CDR1 SEHNR, CDR2 FQNEAQ (reference sequence). The CDR3 spans 15 residues. The CDR3 here is CASSLGTSGIGGLFF. The CDR3 nucleotides are TGTGCCAGCAGCCTAGGGACTAGCGGGATCGGGGGGCTGTTTTTT.

The count of this clonotype is one. The rearrangement links TRBV7-2 to TRBJ1-2, with a tentative D call TRBD1 (6 bases). With 5 bases removed from V and 11 bases from J, the gap between germline ends came to 27 bases. CDR3 length: 16 amino acids. Germline-derived CDR1 and CDR2 are SGHTA and FQGNSA. CDR3 sequence reads: CASSLHSAGQETQYTF. The CDR3 DNA reads TGTGCCAGCAGCCTCCATTCCGCGGGACAAGAGACCCAGTACACCTTC.